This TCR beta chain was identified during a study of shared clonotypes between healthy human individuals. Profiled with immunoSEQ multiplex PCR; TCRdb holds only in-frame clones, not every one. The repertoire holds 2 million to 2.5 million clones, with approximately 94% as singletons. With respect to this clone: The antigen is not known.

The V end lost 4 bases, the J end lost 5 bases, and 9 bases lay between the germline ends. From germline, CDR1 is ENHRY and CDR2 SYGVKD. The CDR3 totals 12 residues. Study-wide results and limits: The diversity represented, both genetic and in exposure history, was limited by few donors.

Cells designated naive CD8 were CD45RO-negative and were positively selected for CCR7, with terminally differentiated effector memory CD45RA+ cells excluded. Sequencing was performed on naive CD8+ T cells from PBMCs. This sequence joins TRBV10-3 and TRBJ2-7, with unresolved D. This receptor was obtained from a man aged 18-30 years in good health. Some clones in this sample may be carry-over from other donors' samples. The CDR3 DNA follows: TGTGCCATCAGTGTGCTTTTCGACGAGCAGTACTTC. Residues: CAISVLFDEQYF.